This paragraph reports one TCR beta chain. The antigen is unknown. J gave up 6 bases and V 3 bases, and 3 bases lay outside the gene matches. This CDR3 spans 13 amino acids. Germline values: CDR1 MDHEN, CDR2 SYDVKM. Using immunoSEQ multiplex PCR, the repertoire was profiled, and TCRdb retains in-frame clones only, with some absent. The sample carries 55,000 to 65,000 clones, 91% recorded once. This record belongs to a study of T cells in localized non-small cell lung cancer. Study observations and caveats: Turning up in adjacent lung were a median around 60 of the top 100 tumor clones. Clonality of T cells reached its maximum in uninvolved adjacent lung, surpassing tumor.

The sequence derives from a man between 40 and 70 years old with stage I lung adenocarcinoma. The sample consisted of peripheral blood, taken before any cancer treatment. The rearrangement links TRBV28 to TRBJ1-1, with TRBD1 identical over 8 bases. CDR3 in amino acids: CASSLDRVAEAFF. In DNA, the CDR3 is TGTGCCAGCAGTTTGGACAGGGTAGCTGAAGCTTTCTTT.